This TCR beta chain was observed in a study of OX40 agonist ivuxolimab in advanced cancers. At the level of the study: Subjects had a mean age of about 60 years, with a range of about 23 to 90; about 83% were male. Partial responses were achieved by three patients, one with hepatocellular carcinoma and two with cutaneous melanoma. Enrollees could have had prior anti-PD-1, anti-PD-L1 or anti-CTLA-4 therapy, which approximately 40% had received.

Produced via immunoSEQ multiplex PCR; TCRdb's table is partial and in-frame only. The data show 20,000 or so clones, with about three quarters seen just once and more than 25% held by the top ten. V was shortened by 0 bases and J by 5 bases, with 10 bases between the two germline ends. From germline, CDR1 is WSHSY and CDR2 SAAADI. The CDR3 consists of 14 residues. The source material was CD4+ or CD8+ T cells sorted from blood, sampled in a trial of the OX40 agonist ivuxolimab. The TCR sequence derives from an adult with an advanced solid tumor such as melanoma, head and neck, liver or kidney cancer. The gene calls are TRBV10-2 and TRBJ2-5; perhaps TRBD1 as D (6 bases). CDR3 protein: CASSESMGAETQYF. The CDR3 coding sequence is TGCGCCAGCAGTGAGTCCATGGGGGCTGAGACCCAGTACTTC.